These 32 T cell receptor beta chains share one sample of origin, sequenced in a study of T cells in Graves' hyperthyroidism and ophthalmopathy. TCR beta CDR3 region amplification was performed from RNA transcripts. The TCR CDR3 first-round RT-PCR relied on the HTBI primer set. Via MiXCR, TCRdb re-called the multiplex PCR reads, giving one row per CDR3 protein. The sample contains approximately 700,000 distinct CDR3 sequences, just under 45% of which appear only once. The sample taken for sequencing was peripheral blood or thyroid tissue (not recorded which). These receptors were collected from an adult man with Graves' disease, either hyperthyroidism or ophthalmopathy (not recorded which).

Of note for this clonotype: Sequence at one end of the junction differs from germline and may be a read error. The rearrangement uses TRBV20-1 and TRBJ1-2; D is uncertain. The CDR3 runs 12 residues. The germline V gene has CDR1 DFQATT and CDR2 SNEGSKA (reference sequence). CDR3 amino acids: CGASADNYGYTF. CDR3 in DNA: TGCGGTGCCAGCGCAGACAACTATGGCTACACCTTC.

This clonotype was seen only a few times. V gene TRBV10-3 combines with J gene TRBJ2-2, with 9 positions matching TRBD1. CDR3 length: 16 amino acids. Losses at the gene ends were 6 bases for V and 3 bases for J; bases not matched to a gene: 8. Looked up from germline, CDR1 is ENHRY and CDR2 is SYGVKD. The CDR3 loop reads CAISYGTGRDTGELFF. The CDR3, as DNA: TGTGCCATCAGCTACGGGACAGGGAGGGACACCGGGGAGCTGTTTTTT.

V is TRBV20-1 and J is TRBJ2-7; 11 bases fit TRBD1. The germline V gene encodes CDR1 DFQATT and CDR2 SNEGSKA (reference sequence). This CDR3 is built from 16 residues. Losses at the gene ends were 2 bases for V and 2 bases for J; bases not matched to a gene: 8. In DNA, the CDR3 is TGCAGTGCTAGAACCCTCCCGGGACAGGGGGCCTACGAGCAGTACTTC. Amino acids: CSARTLPGQGAYEQYF.

The chain employs TRBV5-1 and TRBJ1-1; D not resolved. The CDR3 length is 15 residues. CDR1 is SGHRS and CDR2 is YFSETQ in the germline V gene. Trimming left V 4 bases short and J 0 bases short, with 13 bases between. DNA of the CDR3: TGCGCCAGCAGCAAAGGTGATACCATGAACACTGAAGCTTTCTTT. It specifies CASSKGDTMNTEAFF.

The count of this clonotype is one. At one end, the junction sequence differs from germline, possibly due to a read error. The CDR3 nucleotides are TGTGCCAGCAGCTTGGGCGGGACAGGGTTTTCCGGAAACACCATATATTTT. Translating it yields CASSLGGTGFSGNTIYF. The genes are TRBV5-1 and TRBJ1-3; TRBD1 matches at 9 bases. This CDR3 is built from 17 residues. Germline values: CDR1 SGHRS, CDR2 YFSETQ.

The rearrangement joins TRBV20-1 to TRBJ1-1; D remains unclear. The V end lost 0 bases, the J end lost 0 bases, and 11 bases lay between the germline ends. The CDR3 has 15 residues. The V gene's germline CDR1 is DFQATT and CDR2 SNEGSKA (reference sequence). The CDR3 protein is CSARDYPRLNTEAFF. CDR3 nucleotide sequence: TGCAGTGCTAGAGATTATCCCAGGCTGAACACTGAAGCTTTCTTT.

This clonotype was seen just once. This may stem from a read error, because a much larger clone lies one nucleotide away. This chain connects TRBV7-9 to TRBJ2-7, with 9 bases lining up with TRBD2. V trimming: 6 bases; J trimming: 3 bases; junction bases outside the gene matches: 9. This CDR3 is 15 amino acids long. Germline assignment: CDR1 SEHNR and CDR2 FQNEAQ (reference sequence). The CDR3: CASSSSGAGYYEQYF. CDR3 nucleotide sequence: TGTGCCAGCAGTTCTAGCGGGGCGGGGTACTACGAGCAGTACTTC.

Worth noting for this clonotype: This may be a read error: a much more frequent sequence differs by one nucleotide. The chain links TRBV7-9 to TRBJ2-7; possible D gene TRBD1, 5 bases. CDR1 SEHNR and CDR2 FQNEAQ come from the germline V gene (reference sequence). This CDR3 has 15 amino acids. CDR3 residues: CAGSPPGRQIPEQYF. DNA for the CDR3: TGTGCCGGCAGCCCACCCGGCCGACAGATCCCCGAGCAGTACTTC. The variable domain in full, with the rest retrieved from reference TRBV7-9 and TRBJ2-7, is DTGVSQNPRHKITKRGQNVTFRCDPISEHNRLYWYRQTLGQGPEFLTYFQNEAQLEKSRLLSDRFSAERPKGSFSTLEIQRTEQGDSAMYLCAGSPPGRQIPEQYFGPGTRLTVT.

The rearrangement links TRBV25-1 to TRBJ1-2; D remains ambiguous. Trimming removed 7 bases at V and 8 bases at J, with 17 bases between. The CDR3 sequence is 13 residues long. Germline CDR1 is MGHDK and CDR2 is SYGVNS. Here the CDR3 reads CASTAPGAEGYTF. CDR3 bases: TGTGCCAGCACCGCTCCGGGCGCGGAAGGCTACACCTTC.

This clonotype was observed many times. The V and J genes are TRBV24-1 and TRBJ1-2; D might be TRBD1 (5 bases). CDR1 and CDR2 from the germline V gene are KGHDR and SFDVKD. The CDR3 extends over 13 amino acids. V shed 9 bases and J shed 6 bases, with 16 bases lying between them. The CDR3 reads CATGDSGNHGYTF. As DNA, the CDR3 is TGTGCCACCGGGGACTCCGGAAACCATGGCTACACCTTC.

The rearrangement uses TRBV12-3 or TRBV12-4 and TRBJ1-3; TRBD1 is a possible D gene (5 bases). The CDR3 has 15 amino acids. Trimming stripped 5 bases from V and 0 bases from J, with 11 bases between. The CDR3 nucleotides are TGTGCCAGCAGTGTACGGAGGGGCTCTGGAAACACCATATATTTT. Translated, it gives CASSVRRGSGNTIYF.

This clonotype was seen repeatedly, ten times or more. The chain is built from TRBV2 and TRBJ2-7; a weak D match, TRBD2 (6 bases). CDR1 and CDR2 (germline): SNHLY, FYNNEI. CDR3 length equals 14 residues. V dropped 4 bases and J dropped 0 bases, with 10 bases sitting between them. CDR3 residues: CASSARGGSYEQYF. CDR3 sequence (DNA): TGTGCCAGCAGTGCGCGGGGAGGCTCCTACGAGCAGTACTTC.

The rearrangement uses TRBV30 and TRBJ2-2, with 10 bases identical to TRBD1. CDR1 and CDR2 (germline): GTSNPN, SVGIG (reference sequence). This CDR3 has 17 amino acids. V trimming: 4 bases; J trimming: 5 bases; junction bases outside the gene matches: 13. The CDR3 DNA reads as TGTGCCTGGAAGTGGGCCGGGACAGGGGACGGAACCGGGGAGCTGTTTTTT. Protein sequence: CAWKWAGTGDGTGELFF.

The rearrangement links TRBV12-3 or TRBV12-4 to TRBJ2-7; D ambiguous. The CDR3 spans 13 residues. V lost 3 bases and J 10 bases, leaving 16 bases between the germline ends. The CDR3 DNA is TGTGCCAGCAGTTTGCGTCAGCTCAGGCGCCAGTACTTC. Its protein product is CASSLRQLRRQYF.

A remark on this clonotype: Just one base apart from a much larger clone, this may be a read error. The J gene is TRBJ1-3, the V gene TRBV15, with no clear D. Germline CDR1 is LNHNV and CDR2 is YYDKDF (reference sequence). V shed 4 bases and J shed 3 bases, with 19 bases lying between them. This CDR3 is built from 17 residues. Written as DNA, the CDR3 is TGTGCCACCAGCACTGGAGAGGGAGACGTCTATGGAAACACCATATATTTT. This codes for CATSTGEGDVYGNTIYF.

This clonotype was counted many times. The rearrangement links TRBV29-1 to TRBJ1-1, with no clear D. Germline V gives CDR1 SQVTM, CDR2 ANQGSEA. V was cut by 5 bases and J by 2 bases, with 6 bases left in between. The CDR3 length is 11 residues. Here the CDR3 reads CSVCRNTEAFF. The CDR3 coding sequence is TGCAGCGTTTGTCGCAACACTGAAGCTTTCTTT.

For this clonotype: Possible read error: a much larger clone is one base away. This chain uses TRBV10-2 with TRBJ1-4, with 11 bases aligning to TRBD1. CDR1 WSHSY and CDR2 SAAADI come from the germline V gene. The CDR3 runs 15 residues. CDR3 sequence reads: CASSEPDRGREKQFF. The CDR3 nucleotides read TGCGCCAGCAGTGAGCCGGACAGGGGGCGGGAAAAACAGTTTTTT.

About this clonotype itself: This likely comes from a read error, as the CDR3 has no conserved phenylalanine or tryptophan at its end. This chain links TRBV5-5 with TRBJ1-2; tentatively, D is TRBD1 (6 bases). V was cut by 0 bases and J by 4 bases, with 7 bases left in between. Germline CDR1 reads SGHKS; CDR2 reads YYEKEE (reference sequence). The CDR3 extends over 13 amino acids. The CDR3 coding sequence is TGTGCCAGCAGCTTGGTGGGGGCCTATGGCTACACCTCC. It yields the protein CASSLVGAYGYTS.

The chain is built from TRBV29-1 and TRBJ1-2; possible D gene TRBD1, 5 bases. Between the trimmed V and J ends, which lost 7 bases and 6 bases, there was a span of 9 bases. Germline V gene data show CDR1 as SQVTM and CDR2 as ANQGSEA. The CDR3 length is 10 residues. The DNA of the CDR3 is TGCAGCGGACAGACTGATGGCTACACCTTC. The encoded protein is CSGQTDGYTF.

Many counts were recorded for this clonotype. The chain joins TRBV7-9 to TRBJ1-6; maybe TRBD1 (5 bases). This CDR3 has 13 amino acids. V lost 1 base to trimming and J lost 9 bases, with 7 bases between them. CDR1 is SEHNR and CDR2 is FQNEAQ in the germline V gene (reference sequence). CDR3 amino acids: CASSLEGASPLHF. In DNA, the CDR3 is TGTGCCAGCAGCTTAGAAGGGGCTTCACCCCTCCACTTT. The full variable domain, with the rest looked up from reference TRBV7-9 and TRBJ1-6, is DTGVSQNPRHKITKRGQNVTFRCDPISEHNRLYWYRQTLGQGPEFLTYFQNEAQLEKSRLLSDRFSAERPKGSFSTLEIQRTEQGDSAMYLCASSLEGASPLHFGNGTRLTVT.

The chain recombines TRBV20-1 with TRBJ2-2; D ambiguous. Germline V gene data show CDR1 as DFQATT and CDR2 as SNEGSKA (reference sequence). The V end was cut by 2 bases, the J end by 3 bases, with 22 bases between. This CDR3 spans 18 amino acids. As DNA, the CDR3 is TGCAGTGCTAGATTAGACGGAGTGGGTCTCAGCGACACCGGGGAGCTGTTTTTT. Its translation: CSARLDGVGLSDTGELFF.

The rearrangement uses TRBV5-4 and TRBJ1-2; the D is unclear. Trimming shortened V by 5 bases and J by 4 bases, and 12 bases separated the two germline ends. CDR1 and CDR2 from the germline V gene are SGHNT and YYREEE (reference sequence). The CDR3 has 13 residues. In DNA form, the CDR3 reads TGTGCCAGCAGTGGCCCGGGTAGCTATGGCTACACCTTC. Translation: CASSGPGSYGYTF. The variable domain in full, completed from reference TRBV5-4 and TRBJ1-2, reads ETGVTQSPTHLIKTRGQQVTLRCSSQSGHNTVSWYQQALGQGPQFIFQYYREEENGRGNFPPRFSGLQFPNYSSELNVNALELDDSALYLCASSGPGSYGYTFGSGTRLTVV.

V usage is TRBV5-6 and J usage is TRBJ1-1; 8 positions match TRBD1. The CDR3 totals 17 residues. V was clipped by 2 bases and J by 0 bases; unmatched bases: 9. The germline gives CDR1 SGHDT, CDR2 YYEEEE. The CDR3 sequence: CASSLNRGTGMNTEAFF. The CDR3 nucleotides read TGTGCCAGCAGCTTAAACCGAGGGACAGGCATGAACACTGAAGCTTTCTTT.

The rearrangement uses TRBV2 and TRBJ1-1; no reliable D call. Germline V gene lookup returns CDR1 SNHLY and CDR2 FYNNEI. Deletions cut 6 bases from V and 3 bases from J, with 17 bases between. The length of the CDR3 is 15 residues. CDR3 sequence (DNA): TGTGCCAGCAGAGAGGCGATAGGGAGTTACACTGAAGCTTTCTTT. Translation gives CASREAIGSYTEAFF.

This chain links TRBV6-1 with TRBJ2-6, with TRBD1 matching over 9 bases. The V gene's germline CDR1 is MNHNS and CDR2 SASEGT. This CDR3 comprises 15 residues. Trimming took 9 bases from V and 4 from J; bases not matched to a gene: 7. The CDR3 protein is CASWDRVTGANVLTF. CDR3 bases: TGTGCCAGTTGGGACAGGGTCACCGGGGCCAACGTCCTGACTTTC.

This clonotype was detected ten times or more. The genes are TRBV29-1 and TRBJ2-5; D is uncertain. Trimming took 4 bases from V and 2 from J, leaving 11 bases between them. The CDR3 extends over 13 amino acids. Germline V gives CDR1 SQVTM, CDR2 ANQGSEA. The CDR3, as DNA: TGCAGCGTTGTTCCAGGATCACAAGAGACCCAGTACTTC. This translates into CSVVPGSQETQYF. Full variable domain (rest looked up from reference TRBV29-1 and TRBJ2-5): SAVISQKPSRDICQRGTSLTIQCQVDSQVTMMFWYRQQPGQSLTLIATANQGSEATYESGFVIDKFPISRPNLTFSTLTVSNMSPEDSSIYLCSVVPGSQETQYFGPGTRLLVL.

The CDR3 reads CSAREGPAGPNSPLHF. In nucleotides, the CDR3 is TGCAGTGCTAGAGAGGGACCGGCAGGACCCAATTCACCCCTCCACTTT. The chain joins TRBV20-1 to TRBJ1-6; perhaps TRBD1 as D (5 bases). The V end lost 0 bases, the J end lost 7 bases, and 16 bases lay between the germline ends. Germline V gene sequence: CDR1 DFQATT, CDR2 SNEGSKA (reference sequence). The CDR3 loop spans 16 amino acids.

For this clonotype: Given a much more abundant clone one base away, this may be a read error. The rearrangement links TRBV10-3 to TRBJ1-1, with 7 positions matching TRBD1. CDR3 length: 13 residues. Germline V gene data show CDR1 as ENHRY and CDR2 as SYGVKD. CDR3 bases: TGTGCCACCAAGGGACAGTCAAACACTGAAACTTTCTTT. It codes for CATKGQSNTETFF.

This clonotype was seen only a few times. V and J are TRBV7-8 and TRBJ1-2, with a possible D match to TRBD1 (6 bases). V lost 6 bases and J 3 bases, leaving 20 bases between the germline ends. The CDR3 is made up of 16 amino acids. Looked up from germline, CDR1 is SGHVS and CDR2 is FQNEAQ. The CDR3 DNA reads TGTGCCAGCAGTGAAACAGGGCAGGGGCCAGACTATGGCTACACCTTC. This sequence encodes CASSETGQGPDYGYTF.

This chain joins TRBV10-3 and TRBJ1-5, with 9 bases identical to TRBD1. The CDR3 covers 19 residues. Losses at the gene ends were 10 bases for V and 2 bases for J; bases not matched to a gene: 21. CDR1 and CDR2 from the germline V gene are ENHRY and SYGVKD. CDR3 in amino acids: CASSVGLPGQGSGNQPQHF. As DNA, the CDR3 is TGTGCCAGCAGCGTCGGTCTGCCGGGACAGGGATCGGGCAATCAGCCCCAGCATTTT.

V usage is TRBV7-8 and J usage is TRBJ2-2, with TRBD1 matching over 10 bases. The CDR3 extends over 17 amino acids. V shed 3 bases, J shed 4 bases, and the junction held 8 bases outside the gene matches. CDR1 is SGHVS, CDR2 FQNEAQ, per germline. The CDR3, as DNA: TGTGCCAGCAGCTTGGCGGGGACAGGGGAAGGCACCGGGGAGCTGTTTTTT. Amino acid sequence: CASSLAGTGEGTGELFF.

The chain is built from TRBV6-5 and TRBJ1-5; D ambiguous. Germline CDR1 and CDR2: MNHEY and SVGAGI. The CDR3 has 14 residues. Trimming removed 2 bases from V and 0 bases from J, with 5 bases in between. CDR3 coding DNA: TGTGCCAGCAGTTACCACCATAGCAATCAGCCCCAGCATTTT. As protein: CASSYHHSNQPQHF.